The present entry profiles one TCR beta chain with its context. As handled by the study authors: From reference gene primer amplification, estimates of nucleated cell counts were derived. The method was immunoSEQ multiplex PCR; TCRdb's version includes in-frame clones alone and lacks a portion of them. The D gene and trimming were derived from the DNA, and the V and J assignments and clone size from that table. The repertoire has 200,000 to 250,000 clones, about nine tenths of them found once; the top ten carry around 6.5%. This entry is derived from a study of blood T cell repertoires in COVID-19. In the study overall: Samples taken during acute and convalescent COVID-19 were collected in the United States, Italy and Spain. PBMCs, B-cell-depleted T cells, or T cells provided the cDNA or gDNA that made up the material.

Trimming took 0 bases from V and 8 from J; bases not matched to a gene: 5. CDR3 length equals 14 residues. Germline V CDR1 and CDR2: LNHNV, YYDKDF (reference sequence). Sample: peripheral blood. The TCR was taken from a man between 60 and 75 years old who had recovered from COVID-19. V usage is TRBV15 and J usage is TRBJ1-2; 8 positions agree with TRBD1. CDR3 amino acids: CATSREATGDGYTF. CDR3 DNA sequence: TGTGCCACCAGCAGAGAGGCGACAGGGGACGGCTACACCTTC.